A single sample is the source of the 29 T cell receptor beta chains below, sequenced in a study of shared clonotypes between healthy human individuals. Profiling relied on immunoSEQ multiplex PCR, and the TCRdb table lists in-frame clones only, not all of them. The data show 2 million to 2.5 million clones, around 95% seen once. Sequencing was performed on naive CD4+ T cells sorted from blood. Subset reported: CD45RA+ positively selected. The receptors derive from a man aged 18 to 29 in good health.

The V gene is TRBV15, the J gene TRBJ2-5; 9 bases agree with TRBD2. The CDR3 totals 15 residues. Germline CDR1 is LNHNV and CDR2 is YYDKDF (reference sequence). V shed 0 bases and J 4 bases; nucleotides not matched to a gene: 3. CDR3 protein: CATSRDPSGIETQYF. The CDR3 DNA is TGTGCCACCAGCAGAGATCCTAGCGGGATAGAGACCCAGTACTTC.

The chain carries TRBV10-3 and TRBJ2-7; 8 nucleotides agree with TRBD1. Germline V gene sequence: CDR1 ENHRY, CDR2 SYGVKD. This CDR3 spans 15 amino acids. V shed 4 bases and J 0 bases; nucleotides not matched to a gene: 5. The CDR3 loop reads CAISGNRGSSYEQYF. CDR3 bases: TGTGCCATCAGTGGAAACAGGGGGAGCTCCTACGAGCAGTACTTC.

CDR3 region: CASSPLTGTTNEKLFF. In nucleotides, the CDR3 is TGTGCCAGCTCACCACTGACAGGGACAACTAATGAAAAACTGTTTTTT. This sequence joins TRBV18 and TRBJ1-4; TRBD1 aligns across 7 bases. The trim removed 1 base at V and 0 bases at J, leaving 2 bases unmatched. The CDR3 has 16 amino acids. Germline values: CDR1 KGHSH, CDR2 LQKENI.

Details on this clone: This specimen includes other DNA sequences encoding the same CDR3. This rearrangement joins TRBV2 to TRBJ2-2; 7 bases are a match to TRBD1. The CDR3 has 14 amino acids. CDR1 and CDR2 from the germline V gene are SNHLY and FYNNEI. The trim removed 5 bases at V and 2 bases at J, leaving 2 bases unmatched. CDR3 in amino acids: CASSRQGNTGELFF. CDR3 nucleotide sequence: TGTGCCAGCAGTCGACAGGGAAACACCGGGGAGCTGTTTTTT. The variable domain in full, completed from reference TRBV2 and TRBJ2-2, reads EPEVTQTPSHQVTQMGQEVILRCVPISNHLYFYWYRQILGQKVEFLVSFYNNEISEKSEIFDDQFSVERPDGSNFTLKIRSTKLEDSAMYFCASSRQGNTGELFFGEGSRLTVL.

The rearrangement joins TRBV30 to TRBJ1-2; 11 nucleotides agree with TRBD1. The V segment lost 3 bases and the J segment 7 bases; nucleotides outside the gene matches: 7. Germline loops: CDR1 GTSNPN, CDR2 SVGIG (reference sequence). CDR3 size: 14 residues. The CDR3 protein is CAWRGQGDKGGYTF. The CDR3 DNA is TGTGCCTGGAGGGGACAGGGGGATAAGGGTGGCTACACCTTC.

The gene calls are TRBV5-1 and TRBJ2-1, with a possible D match to TRBD2 (6 bases). This CDR3 spans 13 amino acids. Trimming removed 3 bases from V and 5 bases from J, with 9 bases in between. CDR1 is SGHRS and CDR2 is YFSETQ in the germline V gene. The DNA for the CDR3 is TGCGCCAGCAGCTGGGGACTGAACAATGAGCAGTTCTTC. It specifies CASSWGLNNEQFF. The whole variable domain, filled in from reference TRBV5-1 and TRBJ2-1, reads KAGVTQTPRYLIKTRGQQVTLSCSPISGHRSVSWYQQTPGQGLQFLFEYFSETQRNKGNFPGRFSGRQFSNSRSEMNVSTLELGDSALYLCASSWGLNNEQFFGPGTRLTVL.

J is TRBJ1-1 and V is TRBV7-9; D ambiguous. Per the germline V gene, CDR1 is SEHNR and CDR2 is FQNEAQ (reference sequence). Trimming took 6 bases from V and 1 from J, leaving 9 bases between them. This CDR3 spans 13 amino acids. The CDR3, as DNA: TGTGCCAGCAGTACCCAAGGGAACACTGAAGCTTTCTTT. This gives the protein CASSTQGNTEAFF.

The chain links TRBV30 to TRBJ1-1, with TRBD1 identical over 8 bases. Germline values: CDR1 GTSNPN, CDR2 SVGIG (reference sequence). The CDR3 loop spans 13 amino acids. V lost 7 bases and J lost 4; bases outside the gene matches: 8. DNA for the CDR3: TGTGCCTCTGGACAGGGAATGAGCACTGAAGCTTTCTTT. Amino acid sequence: CASGQGMSTEAFF.

The CDR3 sequence is CASNLVGGAGKLFF. The DNA of the CDR3 is TGTGCCAGCAACCTGGTCGGGGGCGCAGGAAAACTGTTTTTT. The chain employs TRBV28 and TRBJ1-4, with D perhaps matching TRBD1 (6 bases). There are 14 residues in the CDR3. Germline lookup yields CDR1 MDHEN and CDR2 SYDVKM. The ends were cut back, 7 bases at V and 10 bases at J, with 19 bases in the middle. The full variable domain, completed using reference TRBV28 and TRBJ1-4, is DVKVTQSSRYLVKRTGEKVFLECVQDMDHENMFWYRQDPGLGLRLIYFSYDVKMKEKGDIPEGYSVSREKKERFSLILESASTNQTSMYLCASNLVGGAGKLFFGSGTQLSVL.

V is TRBV7-2 and J is TRBJ2-2; D is undetermined. The V end was cut by 1 base, the J end by 7 bases, with 7 bases between. CDR1 is SGHTA, CDR2 FQGNSA, per germline. The CDR3 runs to 13 residues. The CDR3 region has the DNA TGTGCCAGCAGCTTAGTCGATATCGGGGAGCTGTTTTTT. Its translation is CASSLVDIGELFF. Drawing the rest from reference TRBV7-2 and TRBJ2-2, the complete variable domain is GAGVSQSPSNKVTEKGKDVELRCDPISGHTALYWYRQSLGQGLEFLIYFQGNSAPDKSGLPSDRFSAERTGGSVSTLTIQRTQQEDSAVYLCASSLVDIGELFFGEGSRLTVL.

This chain uses TRBV4-1 with TRBJ2-2, with a weak D call TRBD2 (5 bases). Germline CDR1 reads MGHRA; CDR2 reads YSYEKL. Trimming took off 4 bases at V and 3 bases at J, with 9 bases between the two ends. CDR3 length equals 14 residues. The CDR3, as DNA: TGCGCCAGCAGCCGGACGGGGTACACCGGGGAGCTGTTTTTT. As protein: CASSRTGYTGELFF.

The genes are TRBV5-1 and TRBJ1-4, with D possibly matching TRBD1 (5 bases). V was pared by 5 bases and J by 0 bases, with 11 bases between. Germline-derived CDR1 and CDR2 are SGHRS and YFSETQ. The CDR3 totals 15 residues. The CDR3 nucleotides read TGCGCCAGCAGGCCGGGACGGACAACTAATGAAAAACTGTTTTTT. It translates to CASRPGRTTNEKLFF.

V usage is TRBV5-4 and J usage is TRBJ2-7; 10 bases map to TRBD1. The CDR3 sequence is 16 residues long. The V and J ends lost 3 bases and 1 base, in that order; junction bases with no gene match: 7. Germline V gene lookup returns CDR1 SGHNT and CDR2 YYREEE (reference sequence). CDR3 coding DNA: TGTGCCAGCAGCTCGGTCGACAGGGGGCTATCCTACGAGCAGTACTTC. Protein: CASSSVDRGLSYEQYF.

The chain combines TRBV4-2 with TRBJ1-2; D remains unclear. Germline CDR1 and CDR2: LGHNA and YNFKEQ. The CDR3 totals 13 residues. Deletions cut 4 bases from V and 7 bases from J, with 13 bases between. The CDR3 loop is CASSPLGMGGYTF. As DNA, the CDR3 is TGTGCCAGCAGCCCTCTCGGGATGGGTGGCTACACCTTC.

The chain joins TRBV19 to TRBJ2-7, with 8 nucleotides matching TRBD2. The junction had 6 bases not matched to a gene; V was cut back by 3 bases and J by 2 bases. From germline, CDR1 is LNHDA and CDR2 SQIVND (reference sequence). This CDR3 has 15 residues. The CDR3 loop reads CASSIMTSVAYEQYF. The CDR3 bases are TGTGCCAGTAGTATTATGACTAGCGTAGCCTACGAGCAGTACTTC. The variable domain in full, with the rest retrieved from reference TRBV19 and TRBJ2-7, is DGGITQSPKYLFRKEGQNVTLSCEQNLNHDAMYWYRQDPGQGLRLIYYSQIVNDFQKGDIAEGYSVSREKKESFPLTVTSAQKNPTAFYLCASSIMTSVAYEQYFGPGTRLTVT.

J is TRBJ2-1 and V is TRBV27; 12 nucleotides align to TRBD2. The germline CDR1 and CDR2 sequences are MNHEY and SMNVEV (reference sequence). V shed 5 bases and J 4 bases; nucleotides not matched to a gene: 3. CDR3 size: 15 residues. DNA of the CDR3: TGTGCCAGCAGTACGACTAGCGGGAGTTACAATGAGCAGTTCTTC. Its translation is CASSTTSGSYNEQFF.

As regards this clone: The sample contains more than one DNA sequence encoding this CDR3. The CDR3 bases are TGTGCCAGCGGACGGGGGGGAGAGACCCAGTACTTC. It translates to CASGRGGETQYF. This chain uses TRBV6-5 with TRBJ2-5; TRBD2 aligns across 8 bases. The CDR3 length is 12 residues. Germline V gene sequence: CDR1 MNHEY, CDR2 SVGAGI. J gave up 4 bases and V 8 bases, and 3 bases lay outside the gene matches.

This chain links TRBV28 with TRBJ1-2, with D maybe TRBD1 (6 bases). The CDR3 consists of 13 residues. Germline CDR1 is MDHEN and CDR2 is SYDVKM. V shed 2 bases and J shed 7 bases, with 11 bases lying between them. The CDR3 coding sequence is TGTGCCAGCAGTTTACAGGGGAAAATTGGCTACACCTTC. Protein: CASSLQGKIGYTF.

V gene TRBV2 combines with J gene TRBJ2-7; no reliable D call. The CDR3 has 14 residues. From germline, CDR1 is SNHLY and CDR2 FYNNEI. V lost 1 base and J lost 0, with 7 bases in between. In DNA, the CDR3 is TGTGCCAGCAGTGAAGTAGAGGTCTCCTACGAGCAGTACTTC. This gives the protein CASSEVEVSYEQYF.

This chain connects TRBV21-1 to TRBJ2-7; the D call TRBD1 from the table was never checked on the DNA. TRBV21-1 is deemed a pseudogene. The CDR3 sequence is 16 residues long. CDR3: CASSKVRQGNTYEQYF. The CDR3 DNA reads as TGTGCCAGCAGCAAAGTCCGACAGGGAAATACCTACGAGCAGTACTTC.

For this clone: Other DNA sequences in this sample translate to the same CDR3. The rearrangement links TRBV7-9 to TRBJ1-5, with D possibly TRBD1 on 6 matching bases. V was trimmed by 4 bases and J by 4 bases, leaving 8 bases between them. Germline loops: CDR1 SEHNR, CDR2 FQNEAQ (reference sequence). This CDR3 comprises 13 residues. The CDR3 region has the DNA TGTGCCAGCAGCTCACAGGGAAATCAGCCCCAGCATTTT. The encoded protein is CASSSQGNQPQHF.

The V call is TRBV15, the J call TRBJ2-3, with D possibly matching TRBD1 (5 bases). V was pared by 5 bases and J by 1 base, with 7 bases between. Germline V CDR1 and CDR2: LNHNV, YYDKDF (reference sequence). This CDR3 spans 13 amino acids. The CDR3 DNA follows: TGTGCCACCAGCTGGGGCGGCACAGATACGCAGTATTTT. This encodes CATSWGGTDTQYF.

The chain has TRBV7-2 and TRBJ1-2, with D possibly being TRBD1 (5 bases). The CDR3 contains 15 residues. From germline, CDR1 is SGHTA and CDR2 FQGNSA. Between the trimmed V and J ends, which lost 1 base and 8 bases, there was a span of 17 bases. CDR3 loop: CASSLGEGHEPGYTF. The CDR3 nucleotides read TGTGCCAGCAGCTTAGGTGAGGGGCATGAGCCGGGCTACACCTTC.

The CDR3 DNA reads TGTGCCAGCTCACTCCTCAACGCCTACGAGCAGTACTTC. Its protein is CASSLLNAYEQYF. This rearrangement joins TRBV18 to TRBJ2-7; no definite D call. The CDR3 runs 13 residues. Germline CDR1 and CDR2: KGHSH and LQKENI. V was cut by 4 bases and J by 2 bases, with 9 bases left in between. Full variable domain (rest looked up from reference TRBV18 and TRBJ2-7): NAGVMQNPRHLVRRRGQEARLRCSPMKGHSHVYWYRQLPEEGLKFMVYLQKENIIDESGMPKERFSAEFPKEGPSILRIQQVVRGDSAAYFCASSLLNAYEQYFGPGTRLTVT.

The rearrangement joins TRBV7-9 to TRBJ1-3, with unresolved D. Germline CDR1 and CDR2: SEHNR and FQNEAQ (reference sequence). V lost 0 bases and J lost 8, with 11 bases in between. The CDR3 spans 14 residues. The CDR3 DNA is TGTGCCAGCAGCTTAGCCCCATCTCGGGACACCATATATTTT. Translating it yields CASSLAPSRDTIYF.

The chain joins TRBV27 to TRBJ1-6; 8 nucleotides align to TRBD1. CDR3 length: 15 residues. Looked up from germline, CDR1 is MNHEY and CDR2 is SMNVEV (reference sequence). J lost 6 bases, V lost 5 bases, and 6 bases had no gene match. For the CDR3, the DNA is TGTGCCAGCAGTCCCACGGGACAGGCTAATTCACCCCTCCACTTT. Protein sequence: CASSPTGQANSPLHF.

This clone was recorded only once. The chain links TRBV7-8 to TRBJ1-3; D is ambiguous. The CDR3 runs 16 residues. CDR1 and CDR2 from the germline V gene are SGHVS and FQNEAQ. Trimming cost V 0 bases and J 2 bases, with 11 bases left between them. The CDR3 loop is CASSLAAGMAGNTIYF. Written as DNA, the CDR3 is TGTGCCAGCAGCTTAGCGGCGGGGATGGCTGGAAACACCATATATTTT.

This clone appeared once. This chain joins TRBV6-5 and TRBJ1-2; 8 bases are a match to TRBD1. The germline V gene encodes CDR1 MNHEY and CDR2 SVGAGI. The CDR3 is 15 residues long. With 7 bases clipped from V and 2 bases from J, the junction kept 9 bases outside the gene matches. The CDR3 DNA reads as TGTGCCAGCAATCCGAGCTGGACAGGGAACTATGGCTACACCTTC. Its protein product is CASNPSWTGNYGYTF.

The V and J genes are TRBV7-8 and TRBJ2-5; D may match TRBD1 or TRBD2 (5 bases each). The CDR3 spans 14 residues. The ends were cut back, 5 bases at V and 5 bases at J, with 15 bases in the middle. From germline, CDR1 is SGHVS and CDR2 FQNEAQ. This CDR3 reads CASSQGELTETQYF. CDR3 nucleotides: TGTGCCAGCAGCCAAGGGGAGTTAACGGAGACCCAGTACTTC.